This is a list of T cell receptor beta chains from one sample in a study of cytomegalovirus exposure and HLA in healthy donors. Profiled with immunoSEQ multiplex PCR; TCRdb holds only in-frame clones, not every one. Here the sample spans hundreds of thousands of clones, around 73% being singletons. The specimen sequenced was PBMCs. The receptors come from a male donor in good health and CMV-seronegative. The CDR3 runs from the conserved cysteine through the conserved F or W. D genes are given only for firm matches.

TRBJ2-7,TRBD1,TRBV6-6,CASSTRQGESYEQYF
TRBJ1-1,TRBD1,TRBV30,CAGLGTRQGGDTEAFF
TRBJ2-7,-,TRBV21-1,CASSKDWLAGCEQYF
TRBJ2-3,-,TRBV9,CASSSGERIGDTQYF
TRBJ2-3,TRBD2,TRBV10-1,CASSEAPSGRPPDTQYF
-,TRBD1,TRBV6-5,CASSGQGLPYEQYF
TRBJ2-7,-,TRBV5-1,CASSSLRGGNSYEQYF
TRBJ2-3,TRBD2,TRBV4-1,CASSQSGTSGRGRRGVTQYF
TRBJ1-1,-,TRBV7-9,CASSFEEDTEAFF
TRBJ2-1,TRBD2,TRBV4-2,CASSQDLAGVLSYNEQFF
TRBJ1-4,-,TRBV19,CASKEVTLNEKLFF
TRBJ1-6,-,TRBV27,CASSLTRQEHYNSPLHF
TRBJ1-1,-,TRBV19,CASSMEGWRTEAFF
TRBJ2-5,-,TRBV18,CASSLEQAQETQYF
TRBJ1-4,TRBD1,TRBV7-9,CASSLGDSTNEKLFF
TRBJ1-2,TRBD1,TRBV19,CASSTPDRGRGYGYTF
TRBJ1-3,TRBD1,TRBV6-5,CASSNTGAGNTIYF
TRBJ2-7,TRBD1,TRBV5-1,CASSLGQGSEQYF
TRBJ2-3,TRBD2,TRBV2,CASSEVASGRTDTQYF
TRBJ2-7,-,TRBV19,CASSTAFREQEQYF
TRBJ1-5,TRBD1,TRBV10-1,CASRPGQVRLYQPQHF
TRBJ2-5,TRBD1,TRBV28,CASSSGTGVVGETQYF
TRBJ1-1,-,TRBV4-3,CASSLIQQGTTEAFF
TRBJ2-5,TRBD2,TRBV7-9,CSSSLTTSGETQYF
TRBJ2-7,TRBD1,TRBV7-9,CSSSLGQVENHYEQYF
TRBJ1-4,-,TRBV21-1,CASSKRGRFEKLFF
TRBJ2-3,-,TRBV5-1,CASSPSTDTQYF
TRBJ2-1,TRBD2,TRBV2,CASSLDLLAGGTLSYNEQFF
TRBJ1-6,-,TRBV25-1,CASIGVANSPLHF
TRBJ2-3,TRBD2,TRBV6-6,CASSPTSGRTDTQYF
TRBJ2-3,-,TRBV5-6,CASSLGARETDTQYF
TRBJ1-5,-,TRBV6-8,CATPYGGSQPQHF
TRBJ1-2,-,TRBV28,CASRQGQGYTF
TRBJ2-1,TRBD2,TRBV29-1,CSVEGIAGNEQFF
TRBJ2-1,-,TRBV7-2,CASSSLADGYNEQFF
TRBJ2-7,-,TRBV28,CASSPTGRGVIYEQYF
TRBJ2-7,-,TRBV5-1,CASSSPGTYEQYF
TRBJ1-2,TRBD1,TRBV7-6,CASSPNTGTGRNYGYTF
TRBJ2-7,-,TRBV29-1,CSVGDLAEQYF
TRBJ1-1,-,TRBV5-4,CASSPGHKNMNTEAFF
TRBJ1-6,TRBD1,TRBV5-6,CASSEGQGYSSYNSPLHF
TRBJ2-1,TRBD2,TRBV13,CASSLETSGYNEQFF
TRBJ2-5,-,TRBV7-9,CSSSLTGSTQYF
TRBJ2-7,-,TRBV29-1,CSVERGGEQYF
TRBJ2-7,TRBD2,TRBV7-9,CSSSFGLADPGDEQYF
TRBJ2-1,TRBD2,TRBV18,CASSSTSGTYNEQFF
TRBJ1-4,-,TRBV27,CASRRSLGGEKLFF
TRBJ1-4,TRBD1,TRBV5-1,CASRGQSNEKLFF
-,TRBD1,TRBV2,CASSTQGAYEQYF
TRBJ2-1,-,TRBV28,CASSYGFGNEQFF